This is a list of T cell receptor beta chains from one sample in a study of blood T cells in healthy people across ages. TCRdb re-analysed the 5' RACE reads in MiXCR, keeping a single row per CDR3 protein. Among hundreds of thousands of distinct CDR3 sequences, more than 25% were seen once, and the ten largest hold around a sixth. Sequencing input: blood. The origin of the receptors is a woman older than 75 in good health. CDR3s include the opening cysteine and the closing phenylalanine or tryptophan.

j_call v_call cdr3_aa
TRBJ2-3 TRBV27 CASSFLFSGTSTDTQYF
TRBJ1-4 TRBV12-3/TRBV12-4 CASKLAAWATNEKLFF
TRBJ2-7 TRBV7-2 CASSLGTWGSYEQYF
TRBJ2-7 TRBV25-1 CASSESVLSSYEQYF
TRBJ1-5 TRBV7-2 CASSLVAAQPQHF
TRBJ1-5 TRBV12-3/TRBV12-4 CARSRSGTGGQPQHF
TRBJ1-2 TRBV20-1 CSARALQGSSNYGYTF
TRBJ1-2 TRBV20-1 CSAPREGANYGYTF
TRBJ1-6 TRBV6-5 CASSYPSGQFSPLHF
TRBJ1-1 TRBV4-2 CASSFAGTGLNTEAFF
TRBJ2-3 TRBV20-1 CSARRDSSTDTQYF
TRBJ2-3 TRBV7-2 CASSLMRGQAHLARPTDTQYF
TRBJ2-3 TRBV6-2/TRBV6-3 CASSYPRAGVTDTQYF
TRBJ1-5 TRBV6-2/TRBV6-3 CASSYSLTRPQPQHF
TRBJ1-4 TRBV7-6 CASNRGDSREKLFF
TRBJ2-5 TRBV7-2 CASSLAPAGGLETQYF
TRBJ1-3 TRBV7-2 CASSSRNTIYF
TRBJ1-6 TRBV20-1 CSAGRPNNSPLHF
TRBJ2-4 TRBV4-3 CASSQAVRGRGIQYF
TRBJ1-2 TRBV11-1 CASSLGRGLDSYGYTF
TRBJ2-1 TRBV20-1 CSARAASGSDNEQFF
TRBJ2-1 TRBV5-1 CASSLQPGSGINEQFF
NA TRBV7-9 CASSLGLAESYEQYF
TRBJ1-5 TRBV2 CASSVKGDQPQHF
TRBJ2-7 TRBV10-1 CASREGSWGEQYF
TRBJ2-3 TRBV29-1 CSVDGRGQTDTQYF
TRBJ1-2 TRBV7-9 CASSPQTGGVNYGYTF
TRBJ2-3 TRBV7-9 CASRSTGVLGDTRYF
TRBJ2-1 TRBV11-2 CASSFSPLQRGGSHEQFF
TRBJ1-1 TRBV20-1 CSARGTTTEAFF
TRBJ2-2 TRBV20-1 CSASGGGKFGELFF
TRBJ2-5 TRBV28 CASSLVGGGAGETQYF
TRBJ1-1 TRBV21-1 CASSKAIGGATEAFF
TRBJ2-2 TRBV6-5 CASSYGHSRSPGERFF
TRBJ2-3 TRBV5-4 CASSLEGQGTDTQYF
TRBJ2-1 TRBV7-9 CASSTRLGWQRSSYNEQFF
TRBJ1-1 TRBV6-6 CASMWEMNTEAFF
TRBJ2-7 TRBV6-5 CASSYLLDGRAEQYF
TRBJ2-1 TRBV7-9 CASSLAFGGNEQFF
TRBJ2-1 TRBV5-1 CASSPQDSRVNEQFF
TRBJ2-6 TRBV7-6 CASSFLGRSSGANVLTF
TRBJ2-5 TRBV5-1 CASSPAGRGSETQYF
TRBJ1-1 TRBV3-1 CASSQPNRVEAFF
TRBJ2-1 TRBV28 CASSLSGGRFDEQFF
TRBJ2-5 TRBV7-2 CASSLDGVLETQYF
TRBJ1-2 TRBV6-1 CASGSMNRQIYGYTF